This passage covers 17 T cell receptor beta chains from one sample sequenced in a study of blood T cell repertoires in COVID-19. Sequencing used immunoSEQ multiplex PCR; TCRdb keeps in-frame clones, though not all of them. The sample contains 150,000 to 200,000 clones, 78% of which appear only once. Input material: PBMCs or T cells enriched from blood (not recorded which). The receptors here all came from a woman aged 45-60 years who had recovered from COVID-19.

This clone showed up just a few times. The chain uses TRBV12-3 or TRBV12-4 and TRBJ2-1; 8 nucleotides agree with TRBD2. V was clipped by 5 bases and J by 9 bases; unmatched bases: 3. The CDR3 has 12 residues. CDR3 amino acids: CASSPGGAEQFF. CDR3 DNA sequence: TGTGCCAGCAGTCCCGGGGGGGCTGAGCAGTTCTTC.

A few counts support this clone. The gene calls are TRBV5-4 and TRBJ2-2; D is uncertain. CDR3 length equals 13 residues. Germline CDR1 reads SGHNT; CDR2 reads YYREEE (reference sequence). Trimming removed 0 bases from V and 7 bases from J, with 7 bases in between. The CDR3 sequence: CASSLGAGGELFF. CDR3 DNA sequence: TGTGCCAGCAGCTTGGGGGCAGGCGGGGAGCTGTTTTTT.

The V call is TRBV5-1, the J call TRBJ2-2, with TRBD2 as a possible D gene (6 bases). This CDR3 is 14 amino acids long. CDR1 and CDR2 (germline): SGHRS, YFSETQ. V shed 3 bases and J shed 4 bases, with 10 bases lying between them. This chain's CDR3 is CASSSGGVTGELFF. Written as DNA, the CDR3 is TGCGCCAGCAGCTCTGGCGGGGTCACCGGGGAGCTGTTTTTT.

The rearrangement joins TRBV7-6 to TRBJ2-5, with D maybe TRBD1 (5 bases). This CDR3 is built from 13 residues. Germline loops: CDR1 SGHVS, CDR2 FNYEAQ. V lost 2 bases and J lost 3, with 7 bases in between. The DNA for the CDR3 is TGTGCCAGCAGCTTAACCAGGGAAGAGACCCAGTACTTC. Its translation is CASSLTREETQYF.

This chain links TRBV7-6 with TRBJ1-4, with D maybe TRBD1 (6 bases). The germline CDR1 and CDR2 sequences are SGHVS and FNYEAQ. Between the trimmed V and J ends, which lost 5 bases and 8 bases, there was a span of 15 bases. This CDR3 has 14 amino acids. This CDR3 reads CASSPSQGGEKLFF. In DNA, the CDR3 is TGTGCCAGCAGCCCCTCACAGGGAGGGGAAAAACTGTTTTTT.

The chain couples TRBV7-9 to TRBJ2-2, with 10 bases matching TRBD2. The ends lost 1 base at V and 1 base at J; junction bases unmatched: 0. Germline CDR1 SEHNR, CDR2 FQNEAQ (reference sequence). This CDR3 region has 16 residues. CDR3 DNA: TGTGCCAGCAGCTTAGGGACTAGCGGGAACACCGGGGAGCTGTTTTTT. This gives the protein CASSLGTSGNTGELFF. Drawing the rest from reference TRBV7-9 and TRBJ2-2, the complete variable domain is DTGVSQNPRHKITKRGQNVTFRCDPISEHNRLYWYRQTLGQGPEFLTYFQNEAQLEKSRLLSDRFSAERPKGSFSTLEIQRTEQGDSAMYLCASSLGTSGNTGELFFGEGSRLTVL.

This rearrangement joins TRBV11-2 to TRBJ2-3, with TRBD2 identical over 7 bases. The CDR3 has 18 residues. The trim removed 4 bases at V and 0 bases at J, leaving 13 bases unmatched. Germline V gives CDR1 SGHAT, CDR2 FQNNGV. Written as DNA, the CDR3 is TGTGCCAGCAGCTCCTCGTCGACTAGCATCACTAGCACAGATACGCAGTATTTT. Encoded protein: CASSSSSTSITSTDTQYF.

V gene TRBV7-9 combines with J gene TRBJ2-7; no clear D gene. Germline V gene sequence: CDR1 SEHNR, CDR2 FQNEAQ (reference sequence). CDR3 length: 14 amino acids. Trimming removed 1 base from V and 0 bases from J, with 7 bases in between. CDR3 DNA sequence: TGTGCCAGCAGCTTAGGCGTGAGCTCCTACGAGCAGTACTTC. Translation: CASSLGVSSYEQYF.

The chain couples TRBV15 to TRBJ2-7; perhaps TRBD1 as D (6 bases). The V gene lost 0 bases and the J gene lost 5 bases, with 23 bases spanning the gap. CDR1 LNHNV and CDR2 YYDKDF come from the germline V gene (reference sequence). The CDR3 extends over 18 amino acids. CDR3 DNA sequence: TGTGCCACCAGCAGAGAATACAGGGCAATCCCGGTGTTGCACGAGCAGTACTTC. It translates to CATSREYRAIPVLHEQYF.

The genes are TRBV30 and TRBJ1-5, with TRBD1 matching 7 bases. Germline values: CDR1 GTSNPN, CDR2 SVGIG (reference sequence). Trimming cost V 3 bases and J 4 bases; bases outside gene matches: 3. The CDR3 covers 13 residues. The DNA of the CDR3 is TGTGCCTGGAGCGCACAGGGGAATCAGCCCCAGCATTTT. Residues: CAWSAQGNQPQHF.

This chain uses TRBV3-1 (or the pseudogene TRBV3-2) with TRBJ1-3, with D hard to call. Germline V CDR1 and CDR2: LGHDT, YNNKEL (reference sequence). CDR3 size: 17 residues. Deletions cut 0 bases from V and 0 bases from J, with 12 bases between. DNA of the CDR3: TGTGCCAGCAGCCAAGAAGGAGGTGTATACTCTGGAAACACCATATATTTT. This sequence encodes CASSQEGGVYSGNTIYF.

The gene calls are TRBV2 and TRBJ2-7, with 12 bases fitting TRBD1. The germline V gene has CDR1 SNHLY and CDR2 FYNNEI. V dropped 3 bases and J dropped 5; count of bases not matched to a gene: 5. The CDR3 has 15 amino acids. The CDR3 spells CASSDRDRGRHEQYF. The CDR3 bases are TGTGCCAGCAGTGATCGGGACAGGGGGCGACACGAGCAGTACTTC.

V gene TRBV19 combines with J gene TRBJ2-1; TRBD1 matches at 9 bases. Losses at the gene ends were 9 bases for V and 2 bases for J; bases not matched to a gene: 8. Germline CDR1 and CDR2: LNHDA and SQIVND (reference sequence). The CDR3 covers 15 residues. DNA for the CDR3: TGTGCCAGCTCTAGACAGGGGGGGGCCTACAATGAGCAGTTCTTC. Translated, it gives CASSRQGGAYNEQFF.

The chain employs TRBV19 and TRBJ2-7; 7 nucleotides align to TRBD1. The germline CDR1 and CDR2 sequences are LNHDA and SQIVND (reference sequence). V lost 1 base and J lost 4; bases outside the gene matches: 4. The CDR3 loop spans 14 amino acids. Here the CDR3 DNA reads TGTGCCAGTAGTATAGCTAGGGGGCCGTACGAGCAGTACTTC. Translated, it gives CASSIARGPYEQYF.

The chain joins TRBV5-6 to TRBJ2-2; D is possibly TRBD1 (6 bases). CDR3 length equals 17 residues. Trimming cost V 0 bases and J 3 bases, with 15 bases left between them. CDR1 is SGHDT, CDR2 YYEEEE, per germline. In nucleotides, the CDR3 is TGTGCCAGCAGCTTGGCCTGGAACAGGGACGACACCGGGGAGCTGTTTTTT. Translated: CASSLAWNRDDTGELFF.

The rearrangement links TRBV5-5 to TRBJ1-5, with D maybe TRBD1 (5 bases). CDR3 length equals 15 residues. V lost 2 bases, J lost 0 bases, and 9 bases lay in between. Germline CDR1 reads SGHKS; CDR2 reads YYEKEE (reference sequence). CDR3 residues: CASSLLGDSNQPQHF. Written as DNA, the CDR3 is TGTGCCAGCAGCTTATTAGGGGATAGCAATCAGCCCCAGCATTTT. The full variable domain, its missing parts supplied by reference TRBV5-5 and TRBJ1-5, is DAGVTQSPTHLIKTRGQQVTLRCSPISGHKSVSWYQQVLGQGPQFIFQYYEKEERGRGNFPDRFSARQFPNYSSELNVNALLLGDSALYLCASSLLGDSNQPQHFGDGTRLSIL.

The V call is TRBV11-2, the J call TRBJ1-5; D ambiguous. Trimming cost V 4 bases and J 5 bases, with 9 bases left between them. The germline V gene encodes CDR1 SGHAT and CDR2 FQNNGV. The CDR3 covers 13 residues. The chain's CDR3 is CASSSNSHQPQHF. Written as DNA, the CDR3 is TGTGCCAGCAGCTCAAACTCTCATCAGCCCCAGCATTTT.